One and the same sample provided the 11 T cell receptor beta chains below, sequenced in a study of technical replicates of blood from four donors. Produced via immunoSEQ multiplex PCR; TCRdb's table is partial and in-frame only. This sample has approximately 70,000 clones, with around nine tenths found just once. Sequenced sample: T cells isolated from PBMCs. The receptors were sampled from a human donor in good health.

This chain connects TRBV27 to TRBJ1-4; weak D call: TRBD1 (6 bases). CDR1 MNHEY and CDR2 SMNVEV come from the germline V gene (reference sequence). Trimming stripped 4 bases from V and 7 bases from J, with 10 bases between. The CDR3 totals 13 residues. The CDR3 loop reads CASSWTASEKLFF. The CDR3 DNA is TGTGCCAGCAGTTGGACAGCCTCTGAAAAACTGTTTTTT.

The rearrangement uses TRBV5-8 and TRBJ1-5; TRBD1 is a possible D gene (6 bases). Germline V gives CDR1 SGHTS, CDR2 YDEGEE. This CDR3 has 16 residues. V gave up 6 bases and J gave up 2 bases, with 18 bases separating them. The CDR3 bases are TGTGCCAGCACCTTAATCAGGGGATTAGGCAATCAGCCCCAGCATTTT. Its translation: CASTLIRGLGNQPQHF.

This clone has just one count. CDR3 DNA sequence: TGCGCCAGCAGCCACCGACTAGCGTTCCAAGAGACCCAGTACTTC. It translates to CASSHRLAFQETQYF. The rearrangement uses TRBV4-1 and TRBJ2-5; TRBD2 matches at 8 bases. V lost 3 bases and J lost 1; bases outside the gene matches: 4. The CDR3 contains 15 residues. Germline loops: CDR1 MGHRA, CDR2 YSYEKL.

V usage is TRBV4-1 and J usage is TRBJ1-2; 7 nucleotides agree with TRBD1. This CDR3 region has 13 residues. Germline trimming cut 4 bases from V and 8 bases from J; bases unmatched to any gene: 7. CDR1 is MGHRA and CDR2 is YSYEKL in the germline V gene. CDR3 coding DNA: TGCGCCAGCAGCCCCAGACAGGGCGAAGGCTACACCTTC. This codes for CASSPRQGEGYTF.

The V gene is TRBV10-3, the J gene TRBJ1-1; 7 bases match TRBD1. V shed 3 bases and J 5 bases; nucleotides not matched to a gene: 0. CDR1 and CDR2 from the germline V gene are ENHRY and SYGVKD. This CDR3 region has 12 residues. In nucleotides, the CDR3 is TGTGCCATCAGTGACAGGGGGACTGAAGCTTTCTTT. Protein sequence: CAISDRGTEAFF.

J is TRBJ2-1 and V is TRBV7-9, with D maybe TRBD2 (6 bases). CDR3 length: 15 residues. Germline CDR1 SEHNR, CDR2 FQNEAQ (reference sequence). The V gene lost 4 bases and the J gene lost 6 bases, with 16 bases spanning the gap. CDR3 amino acids: CASSSQQRVLNEQFF. DNA for the CDR3: TGTGCCAGCAGCTCGCAACAGCGGGTTCTCAATGAGCAGTTCTTC. The entire variable domain, with the rest obtained from reference TRBV7-9 and TRBJ2-1, is as follows: DTGVSQNPRHKITKRGQNVTFRCDPISEHNRLYWYRQTLGQGPEFLTYFQNEAQLEKSRLLSDRFSAERPKGSFSTLEIQRTEQGDSAMYLCASSSQQRVLNEQFFGPGTRLTVL.

The rearrangement uses TRBV4-2 and TRBJ1-3; unclear D gene. The germline gives CDR1 LGHNA, CDR2 YNFKEQ. Deletions cut 0 bases from V and 0 bases from J, with 6 bases between. The CDR3 is 15 amino acids. The CDR3 loop is CASSQDLSSGNTIYF. The CDR3 DNA reads as TGTGCCAGCAGCCAAGATCTCAGCTCTGGAAACACCATATATTTT.

The chain uses TRBV10-3 and TRBJ2-7, with TRBD2 identical over 10 bases. The CDR3 loop spans 15 amino acids. Germline V CDR1 and CDR2: ENHRY, SYGVKD. The J segment lost 3 bases and the V segment lost 2 bases, leaving 4 bases of the junction unmatched. The CDR3 coding sequence is TGTGCCATCAGTGAGAGGGAGCGGGAGGGCTACGAGCAGTACTTC. Its protein product is CAISEREREGYEQYF.

This chain connects TRBV28 to TRBJ1-5; no clear D. This CDR3 is 12 amino acids long. Germline CDR1 reads MDHEN; CDR2 reads SYDVKM. The V end lost 8 bases, the J end lost 5 bases, and 10 bases lay between the germline ends. The CDR3 is CASPGYDQPQHF. The CDR3 coding sequence is TGTGCCAGCCCAGGTTATGATCAGCCCCAGCATTTT.

The V call is TRBV5-4, the J call TRBJ2-7; D call uncertain. This CDR3 comprises 13 residues. Trimming left V 1 base short and J 3 bases short, with 8 bases between. From germline, CDR1 is SGHNT and CDR2 YYREEE (reference sequence). The CDR3 DNA reads as TGTGCCAGCAGCTTGACTCCACTCTACGAGCAGTACTTC. Its translation: CASSLTPLYEQYF.

The rearrangement uses TRBV29-1 and TRBJ2-7, with TRBD1 matching over 7 bases. The CDR3 runs to 13 residues. Germline V gene data show CDR1 as SQVTM and CDR2 as ANQGSEA. V lost 3 bases, J lost 7 bases, and 9 bases stayed unmatched. DNA for the CDR3: TGCAGCGTTGAGGGACAGAGCCCTTGGGAGCAGTACTTC. Amino acid sequence: CSVEGQSPWEQYF.